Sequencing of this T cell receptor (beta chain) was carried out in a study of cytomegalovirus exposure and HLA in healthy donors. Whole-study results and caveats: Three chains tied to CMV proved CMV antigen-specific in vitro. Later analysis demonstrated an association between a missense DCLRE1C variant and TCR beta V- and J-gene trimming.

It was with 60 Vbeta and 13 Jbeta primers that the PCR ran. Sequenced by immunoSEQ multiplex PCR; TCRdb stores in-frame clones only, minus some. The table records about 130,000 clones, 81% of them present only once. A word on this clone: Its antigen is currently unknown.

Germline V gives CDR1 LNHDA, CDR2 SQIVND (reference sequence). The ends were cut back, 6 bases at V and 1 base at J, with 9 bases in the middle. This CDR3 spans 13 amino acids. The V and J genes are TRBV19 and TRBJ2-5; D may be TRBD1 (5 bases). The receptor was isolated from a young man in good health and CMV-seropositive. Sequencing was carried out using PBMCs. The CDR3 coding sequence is TGTGCCAGTAGCCGACAGACCCAAGAGACCCAGTACTTC. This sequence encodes CASSRQTQETQYF.